This T cell receptor (beta chain) is drawn from a study of T cell responses to AZD1222 COVID-19 vaccine. Overall study findings and caveats: The breadth and depth of Spike-specific TCRs increased once two AZD1222 doses had been given. At study baseline, merely more than 5 AZD1222 recipients were seropositive. Donors were largely white British and mainly female; clonal diversity was possibly underestimated. At 160-218 and 743-854, vaccine-associated CD4 TCRs were dominant, and they spanned spike.

Turning to this clone: Its antigen remains unidentified.

In germline, CDR1 is PRHDT, CDR2 FYEKMQ (reference sequence). The J segment lost 7 bases and the V segment lost 5 bases, leaving 4 bases of the junction unmatched. This CDR3 is built from 12 residues. Assay used: immunoSEQ multiplex PCR; TCRdb lists only in-frame clones, some missing. The sample has approximately 100,000 clones; approximately 89% are singletons. This chain joins TRBV13 and TRBJ1-2, with 7 bases lining up with TRBD1. The sequence came from an adult in good health. Material: peripheral blood, obtained on day 0 of AZD1222 vaccination. As DNA, the CDR3 is TGTGCCAGCAGCCTGACAGGGCTTGGCTACACCTTC. It codes for CASSLTGLGYTF.